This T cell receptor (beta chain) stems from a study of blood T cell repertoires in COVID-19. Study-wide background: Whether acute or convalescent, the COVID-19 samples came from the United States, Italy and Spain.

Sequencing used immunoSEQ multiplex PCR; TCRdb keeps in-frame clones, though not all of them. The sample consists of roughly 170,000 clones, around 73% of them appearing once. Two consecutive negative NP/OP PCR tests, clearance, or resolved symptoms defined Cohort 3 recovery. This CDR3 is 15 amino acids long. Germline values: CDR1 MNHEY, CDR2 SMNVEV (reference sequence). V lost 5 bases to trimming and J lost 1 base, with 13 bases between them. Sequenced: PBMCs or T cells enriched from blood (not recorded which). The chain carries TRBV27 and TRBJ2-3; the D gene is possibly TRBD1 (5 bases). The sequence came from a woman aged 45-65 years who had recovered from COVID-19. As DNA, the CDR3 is TGTGCCAGCAGTGCCGTCAGGGTTGGCACAGATACGCAGTATTTT. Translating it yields CASSAVRVGTDTQYF.